This is a list of T cell receptor beta chains from one sample in a study of CXCR4 blockade with PD-1 therapy in pancreatic cancer. Only in-frame clones appear in the TCRdb table, and some are missing; sequencing was by immunoSEQ multiplex PCR. The table lists about 2,600 clones, approximately 46% of them singletons, with about 5.4% in the top ten. Sequencing used tumor tissue. These TCRs come from a human donor with pancreatic ductal adenocarcinoma. Each CDR3 is given with its conserved first and last residue. A D gene is named only where the DNA matches it firmly. Expanded clones are given a class, and other clones once, few, many or no size at all.

j_call v_call d_call clone_size cdr3_aa cdr3_nt
TRBJ2-5 TRBV5-1 - - CASSLRGIQETQYF TGCGCCAGCAGCTTGAGAGGGATCCAAGAGACCCAGTACTTC
TRBJ2-7 TRBV9 - few CASSGRSSYEQYF TGTGCCAGCAGCGGGCGGAGCTCCTACGAGCAGTACTTC
TRBJ1-1 TRBV19 - - CASSWWNTEAFF TGTGCCAGTAGTTGGTGGAACACTGAAGCTTTCTTT
TRBJ1-1 TRBV6-7 - - CASTAYRTEAFF TGTGCCAGCACCGCCTATCGCACTGAAGCTTTCTTT
TRBJ1-1 TRBV6-8 TRBD1 - CASSRGQATAFF TGTGCCAGCAGCCGAGGACAGGCCACAGCTTTCTTT
TRBJ2-3 TRBV9 - - CASSTSLDRTDTQYF TGTGCCAGCAGCACTAGCCTCGACCGCACAGATACGCAGTATTTT
TRBJ1-1 TRBV19 - - CASALRGEGPEAFF TGTGCCAGTGCCCTAAGGGGAGAAGGGCCTGAAGCTTTCTTT
TRBJ2-3 TRBV6-8 - - CASSLDNTDTQYF TGTGCCAGCAGCCTCGACAACACAGATACGCAGTATTTT
TRBJ2-3 TRBV19 - - CASSPLRRGSTDTQYF TGTGCCAGTAGCCCCCTGAGGAGGGGAAGCACAGATACGCAGTATTTT
TRBJ2-3 TRBV11-3 - few CASSGWGGTDTQYF TGTGCCAGCAGTGGCTGGGGGGGCACAGATACGCAGTATTTT
TRBJ1-2 TRBV22-1 - - CPGSSNRARKTYGYTF TGTCCTGGGAGTTCGAACAGAGCGAGAAAGACCTATGGCTACACCTTC